The clone carrying this T cell receptor beta chain was picked up a small number of times. Sequenced by immunoSEQ multiplex PCR; TCRdb stores in-frame clones only, minus some. Seen here are around 14,000 clones, roughly 80% observed once, and the top ten hold 9.5% to 13%. This record belongs to a study of technical replicates of blood from a few donors. J lost 5 bases, V lost 2 bases, and 13 bases had no gene match. The CDR3 extends over 17 amino acids. CDR1 and CDR2 (germline): LNHDA, SQIVND (reference sequence). The rearrangement uses TRBV19 and TRBJ2-3; TRBD2 aligns across 7 bases. The specimen was PBMCs. The TCR sequence derives from a human donor in good health. This chain's CDR3 is CASSISRDYRAQDTQYF. The CDR3 region has the DNA TGTGCCAGTAGTATATCCAGGGACTATCGAGCCCAAGATACGCAGTATTTT.